The rows below give T cell receptor beta chains drawn from one sample of a study of CXCR3-negative and CXCR3-positive naive CD8 T cells. TCRdb reprocessed the 5' RACE reads; each CDR3 protein has one entry and no DNA is given. The clone table shows 50,000 to 55,000 distinct CDR3 sequences, with the ten largest holding about 1.4%. The sequenced sample was naive CXCR3- CD8+ T cells from blood. The receptor set was obtained from a human donor in good health. Some clones in this sample may be carry-over from other donors' samples. CDR3s include the opening cysteine and the closing phenylalanine or tryptophan. The order of the fields is clone size, V gene, J gene, CDR3 protein. Clone size is shown for a subset of rows, as once, few, many or a class of expanded clone.

size: -
V: TRBV5-6
J: TRBJ2-7
CDR3: CASSLGQKSSYEQYF

size: -
V: TRBV29-1
J: TRBJ2-1
CDR3: CSASGQNNEQFF

size: -
V: TRBV7-6
J: TRBJ2-2
CDR3: CASSPRRGEVTGELFF

size: -
V: TRBV10-3
J: TRBJ2-1
CDR3: CAISESWDTFF

size: -
V: TRBV12-3/TRBV12-4
J: TRBJ2-7
CDR3: CASSWLRSPGEQYF

size: -
V: TRBV12-3/TRBV12-4
J: TRBJ1-5
CDR3: CASSTDSSNQPQHF

size: -
V: TRBV5-4
J: TRBJ2-3
CDR3: CASSFLGVIDTQYF

size: -
V: TRBV11-2
J: TRBJ2-2
CDR3: CASSSGTSGPNTGELFF

size: -
V: TRBV7-6
J: TRBJ1-2
CDR3: CASSPPGQGNGYTF

size: -
V: TRBV12-3/TRBV12-4
J: TRBJ2-2
CDR3: CASGLYSGELFF

size: -
V: TRBV28
J: TRBJ2-1
CDR3: CASSPPLRETYNEQFF

size: -
V: TRBV29-1
J: TRBJ2-7
CDR3: CSVELSYEQYF

size: -
V: TRBV6-2/TRBV6-3
J: TRBJ2-2
CDR3: CASSYSLTGELFF

size: -
V: TRBV3-1
J: TRBJ1-2
CDR3: CASSQEYRDRSHGYTF

size: -
V: TRBV27
J: TRBJ2-2
CDR3: CASSSSGGEHGELFF

size: -
V: TRBV4-1
J: TRBJ2-1
CDR3: CASSQEKLNNDQFF

size: medium-sized
V: TRBV6-2/TRBV6-3
J: TRBJ1-1
CDR3: CASSERQDVAEAFF

size: -
V: TRBV29-1
J: TRBJ2-1
CDR3: CSVVNGTVWFF

size: -
V: TRBV28
J: TRBJ1-5
CDR3: CASTFDGDSDQPQHF

size: -
V: TRBV5-5
J: TRBJ1-1
CDR3: CASSPARQGVTEAFF

size: -
V: TRBV5-1
J: TRBJ1-1
CDR3: CASSSPGNTEAFF

size: -
V: TRBV14
J: TRBJ1-1
CDR3: CASSQGRNTEAFF

size: -
V: TRBV12-3/TRBV12-4
J: TRBJ2-5
CDR3: CASRTLGIQETQYF

size: -
V: TRBV2
J: TRBJ2-7
CDR3: CASREGGGSYEQYF

size: -
V: TRBV4-2
J: TRBJ2-7
CDR3: CASSQVGAYEQYF

size: -
V: TRBV28
J: TRBJ2-5
CDR3: CASSPRLYQETQYF

size: -
V: TRBV20-1
J: TRBJ2-1
CDR3: CSAILLGGRLNNEQFF

size: -
V: TRBV7-6
J: TRBJ2-2
CDR3: CASSLAQGPGELFF

size: -
V: TRBV29-1
J: TRBJ2-7
CDR3: CSVEDPGWHEQYF

size: -
V: TRBV10-3
J: TRBJ2-7
CDR3: CAISAPAGYEQYF

size: -
V: TRBV29-1
J: TRBJ2-5
CDR3: CSVEGLAETQYF

size: -
V: TRBV27
J: TRBJ1-5
CDR3: CASKMAGGSQPQHF

size: -
V: TRBV5-1
J: TRBJ2-1
CDR3: CASSHGQGVHNEQFF

size: -
V: TRBV7-2
J: TRBJ1-6
CDR3: CASSSGSRVPYNSPLHF

size: -
V: TRBV7-9
J: TRBJ2-7
CDR3: CASSPRQGRDEQYF

size: -
V: TRBV19
J: TRBJ2-7
CDR3: CASSPYGQTYEQYF

size: -
V: TRBV4-1
J: TRBJ2-7
CDR3: CASSQASGQPYEQYF

size: -
V: TRBV25-1
J: TRBJ1-1
CDR3: CASSEYFQEGTEAFF

size: -
V: TRBV4-3
J: TRBJ1-1
CDR3: CASSQDLNQEAFF

size: medium-sized
V: TRBV7-6
J: TRBJ2-1
CDR3: CASLERDSSYNEQFF

size: -
V: TRBV4-2
J: TRBJ2-3
CDR3: CASSPEAGPDTQYF

size: -
V: TRBV5-1
J: TRBJ1-4
CDR3: CASSLDVDLNEKLFF

size: -
V: TRBV28
J: TRBJ2-1
CDR3: CASSWPRAGGGMNEQFF

size: -
V: TRBV28
J: TRBJ1-4
CDR3: CASSTPGRSTNEKLFF

size: -
V: TRBV7-6
J: TRBJ1-5
CDR3: CASSLAGGRQPQHF

size: -
V: TRBV7-9
J: TRBJ2-3
CDR3: CASTAGLAGRDTQYF

size: -
V: TRBV28
J: TRBJ2-3
CDR3: CASSYSTTDTQYF

size: -
V: TRBV20-1
J: TRBJ2-7
CDR3: CSAPAAAQYEQYF

size: -
V: TRBV29-1
J: TRBJ2-2
CDR3: CSVVGAEGVNTGELFF

size: -
V: TRBV15
J: TRBJ2-1
CDR3: CATSRYGQGLINEQFF

size: -
V: TRBV14
J: TRBJ2-5
CDR3: CASSQDGMALQETQYF

size: -
V: TRBV7-9
J: TRBJ1-2
CDR3: CASSPRFGLGQADGYTF

size: -
V: TRBV6-4
J: TRBJ2-1
CDR3: CASSEAGADNEQFF

size: -
V: TRBV6-2/TRBV6-3
J: TRBJ2-7
CDR3: CASSFDTGSSYEQYF

size: -
V: TRBV5-6
J: TRBJ2-7
CDR3: CASSLGVKGQQETQYF

size: -
V: TRBV7-9
J: TRBJ2-1
CDR3: CASTRRSRNEQFF

size: -
V: TRBV4-1
J: TRBJ2-7
CDR3: CASSLKSPPGTAYEQYF

size: -
V: TRBV9
J: TRBJ1-1
CDR3: CASSVGQGGTEAFF